This T cell receptor (beta chain) was identified during a study of cytotoxic CD8 clonotypes in ibrutinib-treated CLL. General observations from the study: Public clonotypes (which were uncommon) either contracted or remained stable on treatment. Clonality went up at the time of ibrutinib response, stayed stable in sustained remission, and later dropped back toward its baseline level at progression.

This clone turned up a few times. Its target is unknown. Method: immunoSEQ multiplex PCR; TCRdb's copy keeps in-frame clones and lacks some. The top ten clones hold just under 6.5% of a sample with fewer than 400,000 clones, roughly two thirds of them seen once. CDR1 SEHNR and CDR2 FQNEAQ come from the germline V gene (reference sequence). V lost 1 base to trimming and J lost 2 bases, with 11 bases between them. This CDR3 is 16 amino acids long. This chain joins TRBV7-9 and TRBJ2-2; no firm D call. Here the sequenced sample was PBMCs, taken after 36 months of ibrutinib treatment. This sequence originates from a human donor with chronic lymphocytic leukemia. CDR3 residues: CASSLDGLVNTGELFF. CDR3 sequence (DNA): TGTGCCAGCAGCTTAGACGGGCTCGTAAACACCGGGGAGCTGTTTTTT.